The rows below give T cell receptor beta chains drawn from one sample of a study of T cell repertoires in cytomegalovirus infection. TCRdb re-analysed the reads in MiXCR, keeping a single row per CDR3 protein. The sample has about 700,000 distinct CDR3 sequences, 33% seen once. These receptors lack a known antigen. Source: cultured PBMCs, taken from culture after CMV antigen stimulation. These receptors all stem from a human donor in good health (CMV status not recorded). Some clones in this sample may be carry-over from other donors' samples. Each CDR3 is given with its conserved first and last residue. The D gene is left open where the match is weak. Only some rows state a clone size, as once, few, many or a class for expanded clones.

>TRBV6-5|.|TRBJ2-7|.
CASKQGHGEQYF
TGTGCCAGCAAACAGGGACACGGGGAGCAGTACTTC
>TRBV10-3|few|TRBJ2-3|TRBD1
CAISESASTGGTDTQYF
TGTGCCATCAGTGAGTCAGCTTCGACAGGGGGCACAGATACGCAGTATTTT
>TRBV7-8|many|TRBJ2-5|TRBD1
CASSLGVTGGYQETQYF
TGTGCCAGCAGCTTGGGAGTGACAGGGGGCTACCAAGAGACCCAGTACTTC
>TRBV5-1|.|TRBJ2-6|TRBD2
CASSSRTSRTSGANVLTF
TGCGCCAGCAGCTCACGGACTAGCAGAACCTCTGGGGCCAACGTCCTGACTTTC
>TRBV15|.|TRBJ2-3|.
CATSKLADTQYF
TGTGCCACCAGCAAATTAGCAGACACGCAGTATTTT
>TRBV7-2|few|TRBJ1-5|TRBD1
CASSMTGGVNQPQHF
TGTGCCAGCAGCATGACAGGGGGGGTCAATCAGCCCCAGCATTTT
>TRBV3-1|.|TRBJ2-5|.
CASSHWTGWKETQYF
TGTGCCAGCAGCCACTGGACTGGGTGGAAAGAGACCCAGTACTTC
>TRBV6-2/TRBV6-3|few|TRBJ2-7|.
CASSGGLAVEQYF
TGTGCCAGCAGTGGAGGATTGGCCGTCGAGCAGTACTTC
>TRBV7-6|many|TRBJ1-3|.
CASSTPLGSLGNTIYF
TGTGCCAGCAGCACTCCTTTAGGAAGCCTAGGAAACACCATATATTTT
>TRBV7-2|many|TRBJ2-7|TRBD1
CASSSTLGTGASEQYF
TGTGCCAGCAGCTCAACCCTCGGGACAGGGGCTAGCGAGCAGTACTTC
>TRBV2|.|TRBJ1-6|.
CASSDMRSSPLHF
TGTGCCAGCAGTGATATGAGAAGTTCACCCCTCCACTTT
>TRBV7-8|many|TRBJ2-1|.
CASSLASHYNEQFF
TGTGCCAGCAGCTTAGCGAGCCACTACAATGAGCAGTTCTTC
>TRBV7-8|many|TRBJ2-3|.
CATAYADTQYF
TGTGCCACCGCTTATGCAGATACGCAGTATTTT
>TRBV29-1|.|TRBJ2-2|.
CSVEPGNTGELFF
TGCAGCGTTGAACCTGGGAACACCGGGGAGCTGTTTTTT
>TRBV4-2|few|TRBJ2-5|TRBD1
CASSPLFWGQGNLETQYF
TGTGCCAGCAGCCCGCTTTTTTGGGGACAGGGCAACCTGGAGACCCAGTACTTC
>TRBV7-2|many|TRBJ2-6|.
CASSLGGSANVLTF
TGTGCCAGCAGCTTAGGAGGGTCAGCCAACGTCCTGACTTTC
>TRBV6-2/TRBV6-3|.|TRBJ2-1|.
CASYGAAGLQFF
TGTGCCAGCTACGGTGCCGCCGGACTTCAGTTCTTC
>TRBV7-8|few|TRBJ2-1|TRBD2
CASSLPASGTYNEQFF
TGTGCCAGCAGCCTGCCGGCTAGCGGGACATACAATGAGCAGTTCTTC
>TRBV7-6|once|TRBJ2-2|TRBD2
CASSHNRLAVNTGELFF
TGTGCCAGCAGCCACAACCGACTAGCGGTAAACACCGGGGAGCTGTTTTTT
>TRBV18|.|TRBJ1-1|.
CVSSPSVNTEAFF
TGTGTCAGCTCACCATCAGTAAACACTGAAGCTTTCTTT
>TRBV7-8|many|TRBJ2-3|TRBD1
CASSLYSARDRDTQYF
TGTGCCAGCAGCCTCTACTCTGCCCGGGACAGGGATACGCAGTATTTT
>TRBV7-2|.|TRBJ2-1|.
CASSLKWTDSYNEQFF
TGTGCCAGCAGCTTAAAGTGGACAGACTCCTACAATGAGCAGTTCTTC
>TRBV28|few|TRBJ1-1|.
CASSLPTSEAFF
TGTGCCAGCAGTTTACCAACGTCGGAAGCTTTCTTT
>TRBV12-5|.|TRBJ2-3|TRBD2
CASGSGTSGWGGTDTQYF
TGTGCTAGTGGCTCCGGGACTAGCGGGTGGGGAGGCACAGATACGCAGTATTTT
>TRBV12-3/TRBV12-4|few|TRBJ2-3|.
CASSLDLVTDTQYF
TGTGCCAGCAGTTTGGACTTAGTCACAGATACGCAGTATTTT
>TRBV7-8|many|TRBJ2-1|.
CASSPGTLKFF
TGTGCCAGCAGCCCCGGGACTCTAAAGTTCTTC
>TRBV7-2|many|TRBJ2-1|.
CASSPRRDAFGEQFF
TGTGCCAGCAGCCCGCGCCGGGACGCCTTTGGGGAGCAGTTCTTC
>TRBV14|once|TRBJ2-2|.
CASTPRMYQISGELFF
TGTGCCAGCACTCCAAGGATGTATCAAATTTCCGGGGAGCTGTTTTTT
>TRBV12-3/TRBV12-4|few|TRBJ2-3|.
CASRRTGSTDTQYF
TGTGCCAGCAGAAGAACAGGAAGCACAGATACGCAGTATTTT
>TRBV20-1|.|TRBJ2-7|.
CSARGGGISYEQYF
TGCAGTGCTCGAGGGGGGGGAATCTCCTACGAGCAGTACTTC
>TRBV19|.|TRBJ2-1|TRBD1
CASSWDRWSNEQFF
TGTGCCAGTAGTTGGGACAGGTGGTCGAATGAGCAGTTCTTC
>TRBV7-2|many|TRBJ2-7|TRBD2
CASRPAGRYEQYF
TGTGCCAGCAGGCCAGCGGGACGGTACGAGCAGTACTTC
>TRBV5-1|.|TRBJ1-1|.
CASKRGGTRAGTTNTEAFF
TGCGCCAGCAAAAGGGGTGGAACACGGGCAGGGACAACGAACACTGAAGCTTTCTTT
>TRBV7-6|many|TRBJ1-5|.
CASSPEGVRSNQPQHF
TGTGCCAGCAGCCCCGAGGGGGTCCGTAGCAATCAGCCCCAGCATTTT
>TRBV6-1|.|TRBJ1-6|.
CASLGLRPDSPLHF
TGTGCCAGCCTGGGGCTGCGACCGGATTCACCCCTCCACTTT
>TRBV4-1|.|TRBJ2-7|TRBD2
CASSQASGGAYLSYEQYF
TGTGCCAGCAGCCAAGCGAGCGGGGGGGCCTACCTCTCCTACGAGCAGTACTTC
>TRBV7-2|many|TRBJ2-7|.
CASTLGGGQALYEQYF
TGTGCCAGCACCCTAGGAGGGGGGCAGGCCCTCTACGAGCAGTACTTC
>TRBV5-4|few|TRBJ2-5|.
CASSLGAPETQYF
TGTGCCAGCAGCTTGGGCGCCCCGGAGACCCAGTACTTC
>TRBV11-2|.|TRBJ1-5|.
CASSSHLGPQHF
TGTGCCAGCAGTAGTCACTTGGGGCCCCAGCATTTT
>TRBV10-3|.|TRBJ1-1|.
CAISESDRGSEAFF
TGTGCCATCAGTGAGTCAGACCGGGGCTCTGAAGCTTTCTTT
>TRBV7-9|.|TRBJ2-2|.
CASSYDLAALFF
TGTGCCAGCAGCTACGACCTCGCAGCGCTGTTTTTT
>TRBV27|.|TRBJ1-2|.
CASSLSLQVHDGYTF
TGTGCCAGCAGTTTAAGCCTACAGGTTCATGATGGCTACACCTTC
>TRBV7-2|many|TRBJ1-2|.
CASSSSGQYNYGYTF
TGTGCCAGCAGCTCTTCTGGCCAGTATAACTATGGCTACACCTTC
>TRBV20-1|.|TRBJ2-7|.
CSASNGQLFSYEQYF
TGCAGTGCTAGTAACGGTCAACTCTTCTCCTACGAGCAGTACTTC